Shown below are 17 T cell receptor beta chains from a single sample sequenced in a study of T cell responses to AZD1222 COVID-19 vaccine. Clones were sequenced by immunoSEQ multiplex PCR, and TCRdb holds only the in-frame ones, with some missing. The sample records about 100,000 clones, around 87% being singletons. The sample here was peripheral blood, taken 28 days after the second AZD1222 dose. The receptors shown here come from an adult who received the AZD1222 COVID-19 vaccine.

The chain has TRBV19 and TRBJ1-2, with D possibly being TRBD1 (6 bases). CDR1 LNHDA and CDR2 SQIVND come from the germline V gene (reference sequence). Trimming took off 4 bases at V and 2 bases at J, with 14 bases between the two ends. CDR3 length equals 15 residues. The CDR3 region has the DNA TGTGCCAGTAGTACCCTCCGGGACACCAACTATGGCTACACCTTC. It encodes CASSTLRDTNYGYTF.

The chain carries TRBV5-1 and TRBJ2-2; D might be TRBD2 (5 bases). The CDR3 contains 15 residues. Germline CDR1 SGHRS, CDR2 YFSETQ. V gave up 1 base and J gave up 2 bases, with 9 bases separating them. The CDR3 bases are TGCGCCAGCAGCTTGAGCGGAGCAAACACCGGGGAGCTGTTTTTT. As protein: CASSLSGANTGELFF.

The rearrangement uses TRBV7-6 and TRBJ2-7; D remains ambiguous. V was trimmed by 4 bases and J by 4 bases, leaving 11 bases between them. Per the germline V gene, CDR1 is SGHVS and CDR2 is FNYEAQ. The CDR3 loop spans 13 amino acids. CDR3 residues: CASSSPPGYEQYF. The CDR3 DNA is TGTGCCAGCAGCTCCCCCCCCGGATACGAGCAGTACTTC.

The rearrangement uses TRBV5-4 and TRBJ1-2; D remains unclear. This CDR3 is 14 amino acids long. V was pared by 3 bases and J by 4 bases, with 13 bases between. Germline V lookup: CDR1 SGHNT, CDR2 YYREEE (reference sequence). The CDR3 DNA sequence: TGTGCCAGCAGCTCTCCTGGGGAACCCTATGGCTACACCTTC. This codes for CASSSPGEPYGYTF.

This clone came up a few times. This rearrangement joins TRBV7-2 to TRBJ2-7; D gene unclear. Germline V CDR1 and CDR2: SGHTA, FQGNSA. Deletions cut 5 bases from V and 3 bases from J, with 8 bases between. The CDR3 consists of 12 residues. This CDR3 is CASSLLYYEQYF. The CDR3 DNA sequence: TGTGCCAGCAGCCTCCTCTACTACGAGCAGTACTTC.

This clone was detected once. The chain joins TRBV10-3 to TRBJ1-1, with D maybe TRBD1 (5 bases). Trimming cost V 0 bases and J 4 bases, with 27 bases left between them. Germline V gene data show CDR1 as ENHRY and CDR2 as SYGVKD. The CDR3 consists of 20 residues. CDR3 nucleotide sequence: TGTGCCATCAGTGAGTCGATGGTTAAGACAGCCCACCCCCCGGGCACTGAAGCTTTCTTT. Translation: CAISESMVKTAHPPGTEAFF.

The chain recombines TRBV7-9 with TRBJ1-4, with 7 bases matching TRBD1. There are 13 residues in the CDR3. Trimming removed 4 bases from V and 15 bases from J; junction bases left unmatched: 11. Germline V gives CDR1 SEHNR, CDR2 FQNEAQ (reference sequence). CDR3 nucleotide sequence: TGTGCCAGCAGCTCTACCCCCGGGACAGTCTTGTTTTTT. It translates to CASSSTPGTVLFF.

The rearrangement uses TRBV28 and TRBJ1-2; 8 bases agree with TRBD1. Germline CDR1 reads MDHEN; CDR2 reads SYDVKM. J lost 0 bases, V lost 5 bases, and 5 bases had no gene match. CDR3 length: 15 amino acids. This CDR3 is CASSNRQGSNYGYTF. The DNA for the CDR3 is TGTGCCAGCAGTAATCGACAGGGGTCTAACTATGGCTACACCTTC.

The V and J genes are TRBV30 and TRBJ1-2, with TRBD1 identical over 9 bases. J lost 2 bases, V lost 2 bases, and 6 bases had no gene match. Germline CDR1 is GTSNPN and CDR2 is SVGIG (reference sequence). The CDR3 is 15 residues long. The CDR3 DNA follows: TGTGCCTGGAGTCACACCGGGACAGGGAACTATGGCTACACCTTC. Translated: CAWSHTGTGNYGYTF.

The chain employs TRBV25-1 and TRBJ2-5; 12 bases align to TRBD1. V was pared by 1 base and J by 4 bases, with 4 bases of the junction left unmatched. Per germline, CDR1 MGHDK and CDR2 SYGVNS. CDR3 length equals 16 residues. This CDR3 reads CASSESRGQGAETQYF. The CDR3 DNA reads TGTGCCAGCAGTGAATCGAGGGGACAGGGGGCAGAGACCCAGTACTTC.

The J gene is TRBJ2-1, the V gene TRBV24-1, with TRBD1 matching over 7 bases. V trimming: 4 bases; J trimming: 6 bases; junction bases outside the gene matches: 5. This CDR3 comprises 14 residues. Germline V gives CDR1 KGHDR, CDR2 SFDVKD. The CDR3 region has the DNA TGTGCCACCAGTGACCAGACAGGGTTCAATGAGCAGTTCTTC. Encoded protein: CATSDQTGFNEQFF.

The CDR3 sequence is CASSEMSVPNTGELFF. Written as DNA, the CDR3 is TGTGCCAGCAGTGAAATGTCTGTTCCCAACACCGGGGAGCTGTTTTTT. J is TRBJ2-2 and V is TRBV6-1; no firm D call. Per germline, CDR1 MNHNS and CDR2 SASEGT. The CDR3 has 16 amino acids. V was cut by 2 bases and J by 2 bases, with 12 bases left in between.

This sequence joins TRBV11-2 and TRBJ1-2; 7 nucleotides line up with TRBD1. There are 16 residues in the CDR3. The V gene end was trimmed by 1 base and the J gene end by 6 bases; junction bases not matched to a gene: 11. Germline loops: CDR1 SGHAT, CDR2 FQNNGV. The CDR3 nucleotides are TGTGCCAGCAGCTTAGGGGAAGACGGACAGGAGGATGGCTACACCTTC. It translates to CASSLGEDGQEDGYTF. Drawing the rest from reference TRBV11-2 and TRBJ1-2, the complete variable domain is EAGVAQSPRYKIIEKRQSVAFWCNPISGHATLYWYQQILGQGPKLLIQFQNNGVVDDSQLPKDRFSAERLKGVDSTLKIQPAKLEDSAVYLCASSLGEDGQEDGYTFGSGTRLTVV.

DNA of the CDR3: TGTGCCAGCAGCTCGACTATATTTGCGGGTGAAAAACTGTTTTTT. It specifies CASSSTIFAGEKLFF. This chain uses TRBV7-8 with TRBJ1-4, with no clear D. Trimming shortened V by 4 bases and J by 7 bases, and 16 bases separated the two germline ends. The CDR3 consists of 15 residues. Germline assignment: CDR1 SGHVS and CDR2 FQNEAQ.

The chain employs TRBV12-3 or TRBV12-4 and TRBJ1-4; D unclear. Between the trimmed V and J ends, which lost 5 bases and 8 bases, there was a span of 9 bases. This CDR3 is built from 12 residues. CDR3 sequence reads: CASSPMGEKLFF. Here the CDR3 DNA reads TGTGCCAGCAGTCCGATGGGGGAAAAACTGTTTTTT.

The chain combines TRBV18 with TRBJ1-2; a possible D gene is TRBD1 (5 bases). Germline loops: CDR1 KGHSH, CDR2 LQKENI. The CDR3 sequence is 13 residues long. Trimming removed 2 bases from V and 8 bases from J, with 12 bases in between. Written as DNA, the CDR3 is TGTGCCAGCTCACCAGGGGACCCTAAGGGCTACACCTTC. As protein: CASSPGDPKGYTF.

This chain connects TRBV19 to TRBJ2-2, with D perhaps TRBD2 (5 bases). This CDR3 has 14 amino acids. V was cut by 5 bases and J by 7 bases, with 14 bases left in between. Germline lookup yields CDR1 LNHDA and CDR2 SQIVND (reference sequence). The CDR3 reads CASSPLLAGGELFF. DNA for the CDR3: TGTGCCAGTAGTCCTCTCCTGGCGGGCGGGGAGCTGTTTTTT. The variable domain in full, completed from reference TRBV19 and TRBJ2-2, reads DGGITQSPKYLFRKEGQNVTLSCEQNLNHDAMYWYRQDPGQGLRLIYYSQIVNDFQKGDIAEGYSVSREKKESFPLTVTSAQKNPTAFYLCASSPLLAGGELFFGEGSRLTVL.